Below, one T cell receptor (beta chain) is given with its context. The sample is drawn from a study of T cell changes during pregnancy in multiple sclerosis. CDR1 MNHEY and CDR2 SVGAGI come from the germline V gene. Trimming at V came to 8 bases and at J to 6 bases, leaving 6 bases not matched to a gene. CDR3 size: 13 residues. The table came from immunoSEQ multiplex PCR; TCRdb's copy has only in-frame clones and leaves some out. The table has approximately 44,000 clones, just under 95% seen once. The sequence was collected from a female donor with multiple sclerosis, enrolled in a pregnancy study. The specimen was CD4+ T cells from peripheral blood mononuclear cells, collected in the first trimester of pregnancy. The J gene is TRBJ2-1, the V gene TRBV6-5; 8 bases match TRBD2. As DNA, the CDR3 is TGTGCCAGCTGGACCGGGACTAGCAATGAGCAGTTCTTC. This translates into CASWTGTSNEQFF.